This T cell receptor beta chain was profiled in a study of PD-1 blockade in classical Hodgkin lymphoma (dated by TCRdb to 2020 to 2021). Describing the broader study: Nivolumab dosing was 3 mg/kg intravenously every 2 weeks, continuing until either disease progression or unacceptable toxicity. To define a peripheral blood immune signature of response to PD-1 blockade in classical Hodgkin lymphoma, the study combined TCR beta sequencing with CyTOF. Study-wide findings and limitations: Newly diagnosed patients were reported to have lower baseline TCR diversity than healthy donors, and relapsed/refractory patients were reported to have lower baseline TCR diversity still. Lower diversity was observed in patients in whom nivolumab was started less than 1 year after ASCT, and these patients were excluded from later analyses so that confounding by immune reconstitution would be avoided. The study covered only a single clinical trial cohort, and the causes of the repertoire differences, possibly disease activity or prior therapy, were still not defined. Trial patients with a complete response had baseline diversity similar to that of newly diagnosed patients, while partial responders and progressors had significantly lower diversity. By C4D1, a significant rise was seen in CD4+ TCR diversity but not in CD8+ TCR diversity (p=0.0027 vs p=0.16), and the rise was most apparent among complete responders (p=0.02).

The time point tag for this specimen amounts to: cycle 4 day 1 (C4D1), after less than 7 weeks of nivolumab. Every trial patient had relapsed after autologous stem cell transplantation, and cohorts A, B and C differed in prior brentuximab vedotin exposure. The trial cohort comprised more than 55 patients with relapsed/refractory classical Hodgkin lymphoma whose best overall responses were complete response, partial response or progressive disease. In the multi-cohort phase II CheckMate 205 trial, trial patients received single-agent nivolumab. An independent review committee assessed best overall response using the 2007 International Working Group response criteria. Trial PBMCs were collected just before the start of nivolumab (C1D1) and during therapy at cycle 2 day 1 and cycle 4 day 1. After peripheral blood was drawn into 8 mL Vacutainer Cell Preparation Tubes, PBMCs were isolated by centrifugation and then cryopreserved.

Regarding this clone: The antigen it recognizes is unknown. Per-base quality was not reported, and no clone a single base away is much larger than it.

The Qiagen DNeasy kit was used to extract genomic DNA both from unsorted PBMCs and from the negatively selected CD4+ and CD8+ fractions. Amplification of TCR beta CDR3 regions was done by immunoSEQ multiplex PCR with primers that anneal to V and J segments. A synthetic immune receptor repertoire was used to minimize amplification bias, and any remaining bias was removed computationally after sequencing. As for how the authors treated the data: Repertoire diversity was quantified as the Shannon entropy index using custom Python scripts. Unsorted, CD4+ and CD8+ repertoires were analyzed separately, except for combined analyses in which CD4+ and CD8+ sequences were merged in silico. Clonal expansion was defined as at least a 2-fold frequency increase after treatment relative to C1D1, with a pseudocount of 0.5 for undetected baseline clones. Singleton clones were defined as clones with 0 or 1 copy at C1D1, and non-singleton clones were defined as clones with 2 or more copies. Clones expanded in unsorted samples were annotated as CD4+, CD8+ or unknown by matching protein sequences in sorted samples from the same patient. Wilcoxon tests were applied to paired samples to test diversity changes from C1D1 to C4D1. Sourced from immuneACCESS, this table was stored by TCRdb with only in-frame sequences that have V and J called. A share of the clones is absent; for the studies checked, an unresolved V gene accounts for under half, and the remainder has no known explanation. The V and J calls and clone size were taken over from that table, and D and trimming were inferred from the DNA. Across this sample there are 100,000 or so clones, with 89% seen only once. The ten largest clones capture around 20% of the sample.

Sequenced here: peripheral blood mononuclear cells (PBMCs), sampled before the fourth cycle of nivolumab. This receptor was obtained from a human donor with classical Hodgkin lymphoma.

CDR3 region: CASSLGTIRETQYF. The nucleotides are TGCGCCAGCAGCTTGGGGACTATTAGAGAGACCCAGTACTTC. This chain joins TRBV5-1 to TRBJ2-5; D gene: possibly TRBD2, on 6 matching bases. CDR1 and CDR2 are drawn from the germline V gene: SGHRS, YFSETQ. The CDR3 has 14 amino acids, counting the end cysteine and phenylalanine. Here the CDR3 DNA is all that survives: 42 bases in frame from base 1. V gives up 0 bases and J gives up 4 bases, and the segment between their germline ends measures 10 bases.